These T cell receptor beta chains were read from a single sample in a study of PD-1 blockade in classical Hodgkin lymphoma. Sequencing was performed with immunoSEQ multiplex PCR; in TCRdb, only in-frame clones are kept and a portion is missing. The table includes some 50,000 clones, about 73% detected once. Here the sequenced sample was peripheral blood mononuclear cells (PBMCs), taken at baseline. The receptors here all came from a human donor with classical Hodgkin lymphoma. Each CDR3 is given with its conserved first and last residue. The D gene is left open where the match is weak. A clone size is listed for some rows: how often the clone was seen (once, few, many), or a class if it is expanded.

abundance: .
j_gene: TRBJ1-2
d_gene: .
v_gene: TRBV2
CDR3nt: TGTGCCAGCAGTGTACTCCTGGACAGTAGATATGGCTACACCTTC
CDR3aa: CASSVLLDSRYGYTF

abundance: few
j_gene: TRBJ2-3
d_gene: TRBD2
v_gene: TRBV5-6
CDR3nt: TGTGCCAGCAGCATAGGCGGGGGGGCCGCAGATACGCAGTATTTT
CDR3aa: CASSIGGGAADTQYF

abundance: .
j_gene: TRBJ1-2
d_gene: .
v_gene: TRBV9
CDR3nt: TGTGCCAGCAGCGTAGGTCCGGGATCGGGGGGCTACACCTTC
CDR3aa: CASSVGPGSGGYTF

abundance: .
j_gene: TRBJ2-3
d_gene: TRBD2
v_gene: TRBV5-1
CDR3nt: TGCGCCAGCGCCAAAATGACTAGCGGGAGCACAGATACGCAGTATTTT
CDR3aa: CASAKMTSGSTDTQYF

abundance: .
j_gene: TRBJ2-6
d_gene: .
v_gene: TRBV30
CDR3nt: TGTGCCTGGAGTGACTCGGGCGTCTCTGGGGCCAACGTCCTGACTTTC
CDR3aa: CAWSDSGVSGANVLTF

abundance: few
j_gene: TRBJ2-5
d_gene: TRBD2
v_gene: TRBV27
CDR3nt: TGTGCCAGCAGTTGGGGGACTAGCGGCTCACAACCGCTCGGGACCCAGTACTTC
CDR3aa: CASSWGTSGSQPLGTQYF

abundance: .
j_gene: TRBJ2-3
d_gene: .
v_gene: TRBV2
CDR3nt: TGTGCCAGCAGTGAGGCGCCAGGAAGTAAGGCAGATACGCAGTATTTT
CDR3aa: CASSEAPGSKADTQYF

abundance: .
j_gene: TRBJ1-1
d_gene: .
v_gene: TRBV6-5
CDR3nt: TGTGCCAGCAGTTACTCCAGGGAGGACACTGAAGCTTTCTTT
CDR3aa: CASSYSREDTEAFF

abundance: .
j_gene: TRBJ1-2
d_gene: TRBD1
v_gene: TRBV2
CDR3nt: TGTGCCAGCAGTATGGGACAGGGGCCCCTTGGCTACACCTTC
CDR3aa: CASSMGQGPLGYTF

abundance: .
j_gene: TRBJ1-1
d_gene: .
v_gene: TRBV7-9
CDR3nt: TGTGCCAGCAGCCACGGACAGAAGATTAGTACTGAAGCTTTCTTT
CDR3aa: CASSHGQKISTEAFF

abundance: .
j_gene: TRBJ2-1
d_gene: TRBD2
v_gene: TRBV15
CDR3nt: TGTGCCACCAGCCCGGGACTAGGGGTTTGGCGGTCCTACAATGAGCAGTTCTTC
CDR3aa: CATSPGLGVWRSYNEQFF

abundance: .
j_gene: TRBJ1-6
d_gene: TRBD1
v_gene: TRBV5-6
CDR3nt: TGTGCCAGCAGCGAACAGGGGCGCTCTTCACCCCTCCACTTT
CDR3aa: CASSEQGRSSPLHF

abundance: .
j_gene: TRBJ2-3
d_gene: .
v_gene: TRBV5-1
CDR3nt: TGCGCCAGCAGCCCCCAGGCGGGGAGCACAGATACGCAGTATTTT
CDR3aa: CASSPQAGSTDTQYF

abundance: .
j_gene: TRBJ1-1
d_gene: .
v_gene: TRBV7-9
CDR3nt: TGTGCCAGCAGCGCCGGGACCCAGACTGAAGCTTTCTTT
CDR3aa: CASSAGTQTEAFF

abundance: few
j_gene: TRBJ1-2
d_gene: .
v_gene: TRBV6-5
CDR3nt: TGTGCCAGCAGTTACGACGGGGGAAGCGGCTACACCTTC
CDR3aa: CASSYDGGSGYTF

abundance: .
j_gene: TRBJ2-7
d_gene: .
v_gene: TRBV7-9
CDR3nt: TGTGCCAGCAGCTTAAGCAGGGACGACCCTTTAGCCTACGAGCAGTACTTC
CDR3aa: CASSLSRDDPLAYEQYF

abundance: few
j_gene: TRBJ1-1
d_gene: TRBD1
v_gene: TRBV28
CDR3nt: TGTGCCAGCTACCTTTCGACAGGGGGCGACACTGAAGCTTTCTTT
CDR3aa: CASYLSTGGDTEAFF

abundance: .
j_gene: TRBJ1-5
d_gene: .
v_gene: TRBV9
CDR3nt: TGTGCCAGCAGCGCCGAGGGGCGGATGGATCAGCCCCAGCATTTT
CDR3aa: CASSAEGRMDQPQHF

abundance: .
j_gene: TRBJ2-7
d_gene: .
v_gene: TRBV5-4
CDR3nt: TGTGCCAGCAGTCCGGACAACGGCGAGCAGTACTTC
CDR3aa: CASSPDNGEQYF

abundance: .
j_gene: TRBJ2-5
d_gene: .
v_gene: TRBV5-1
CDR3nt: TGCGCCAGCAGCTTGCGCACATCAAACCAAGAGACCCAGTACTTC
CDR3aa: CASSLRTSNQETQYF

abundance: .
j_gene: TRBJ1-1
d_gene: .
v_gene: TRBV28
CDR3nt: TGTGCCAGCAGTTTAATAGTACGGAACACTGAAGCTTTCTTT
CDR3aa: CASSLIVRNTEAFF

abundance: .
j_gene: TRBJ1-2
d_gene: .
v_gene: TRBV6-1
CDR3nt: TGTGCCAGCAGTGAGTCAGGCTATGGCTACACCTTC
CDR3aa: CASSESGYGYTF